This T cell receptor (beta chain) was profiled in a study of blood T cell repertoires in COVID-19. Study context: COVID-19 samples collected from the United States, Italy and Spain covered acute and convalescent phases. T cells, B-cell-depleted T cells, or PBMCs supplied cDNA or gDNA.

This CDR3 spans 16 amino acids. The J segment lost 7 bases and the V segment lost 4 bases, leaving 11 bases of the junction unmatched. The V gene's germline CDR1 is SEHNR and CDR2 FQNEAQ (reference sequence). Authors' methods: For nucleated cells, counts were estimated from reference gene primer amplification. The method was immunoSEQ multiplex PCR; TCRdb's version includes in-frame clones alone and lacks a portion of them. V and J calls and clone size are those listed in that table; D and trimming were worked out from the DNA. The sample comprises roughly 360,000 clones, 81% of which are singletons, and 0.85% to 1.2% rests with the top ten.

The receptor's source is a human donor with acute or convalescent COVID-19. The donor label of this sample is uncertain. Sequencing input: peripheral blood. V gene TRBV7-9 combines with J gene TRBJ1-4; 8 nucleotides match TRBD1. The CDR3 DNA reads TGTGCCAGCAGCTCTCCCCGACAGGGGATTCGTGAAAAACTGTTTTTT. Residues: CASSSPRQGIREKLFF.